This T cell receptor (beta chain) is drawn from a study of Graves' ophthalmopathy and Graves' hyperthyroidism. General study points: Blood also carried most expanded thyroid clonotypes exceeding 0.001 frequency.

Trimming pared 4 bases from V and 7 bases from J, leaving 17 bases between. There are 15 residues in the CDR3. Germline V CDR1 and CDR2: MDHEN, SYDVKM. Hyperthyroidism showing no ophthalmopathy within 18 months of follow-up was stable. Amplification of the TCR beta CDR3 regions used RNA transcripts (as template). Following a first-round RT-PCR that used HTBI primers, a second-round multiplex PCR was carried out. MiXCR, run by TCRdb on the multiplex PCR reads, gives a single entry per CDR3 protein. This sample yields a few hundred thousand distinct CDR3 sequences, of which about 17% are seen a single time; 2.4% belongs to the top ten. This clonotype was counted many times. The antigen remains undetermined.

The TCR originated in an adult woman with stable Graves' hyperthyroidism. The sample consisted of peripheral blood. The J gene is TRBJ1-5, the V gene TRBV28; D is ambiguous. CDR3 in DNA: TGTGCCAGCAGTTATGGGTGGGGATCCGGACAGCCCCAGCATTTT. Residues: CASSYGWGSGQPQHF.